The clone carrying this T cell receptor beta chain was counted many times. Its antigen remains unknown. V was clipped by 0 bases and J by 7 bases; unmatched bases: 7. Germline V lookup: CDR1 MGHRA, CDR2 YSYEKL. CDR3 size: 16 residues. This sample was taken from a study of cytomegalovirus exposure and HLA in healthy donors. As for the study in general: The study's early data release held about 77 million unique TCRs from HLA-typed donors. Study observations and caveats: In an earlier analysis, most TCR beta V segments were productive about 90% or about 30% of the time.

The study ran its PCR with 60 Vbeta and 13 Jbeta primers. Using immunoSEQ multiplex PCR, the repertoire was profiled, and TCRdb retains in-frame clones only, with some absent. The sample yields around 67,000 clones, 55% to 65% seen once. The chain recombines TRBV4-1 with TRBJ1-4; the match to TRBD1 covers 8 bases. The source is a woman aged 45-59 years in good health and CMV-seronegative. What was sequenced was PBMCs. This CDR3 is CASSQEGQGSTEKLFF. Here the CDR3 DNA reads TGCGCCAGCAGCCAAGAAGGACAGGGTTCTACTGAAAAACTGTTTTTT.